The 30 T cell receptor beta chains below were found in one sample sequenced in a study of tumor and adjacent non-tumor tissue in lung cancer. The template was RNA from unsorted bulk tissue. Three rounds of nested PCR, following a modified ARM-PCR protocol, produced the TCRbeta library. TCRdb reanalysed the multiplex PCR reads using MiXCR and keeps one entry per CDR3 protein. Here the sample spans approximately 90,000 distinct CDR3 sequences, 67% being singletons. Sequencing input: lung tumor tissue. Receptor source: a man aged 55 to 70 with non-small cell lung cancer.

The chain has TRBV11-3 and TRBJ2-2; a possible D gene is TRBD2 (5 bases). The germline V and J ends were trimmed by 3 bases and 15 bases, with 20 bases remaining between them. CDR1 and CDR2 (germline): SGHNT, YENEEA. The CDR3 has 14 residues. Here the CDR3 DNA reads TGTGCCAGCAGCTTTGGATCAAACACCGGGAAGTTGTTTTTT. This translates into CASSFGSNTGKLFF.

A remark on this clonotype: A read error may explain this, as a much larger clone is one base away. CDR3 in amino acids: CASSTERIYEQYF. The CDR3 DNA follows: TGTGCCAGCAGCACTGAGCGGATATACGAGCAGTACTTC. The chain joins TRBV7-8 to TRBJ2-7, with a possible D match to TRBD2 (5 bases). This CDR3 is 13 amino acids long. The germline V and J ends were trimmed by 5 bases and 4 bases, with 12 bases remaining between them. Germline loops: CDR1 SGHVS, CDR2 FQNEAQ.

Remarks on this clonotype: Germline and junction disagree at one end, which may indicate a read error. The gene calls are TRBV6-1 and TRBJ1-3; no clear D gene. The CDR3 runs to 13 residues. Germline CDR1 reads MNHNS; CDR2 reads SASEGT. The CDR3 DNA follows: TGTGCCAGCAGTGACGGCTCTGGAGACACCATATATTTT. It translates to CASSDGSGDTIYF.

V is TRBV5-6 and J is TRBJ2-5, with D unresolved. V was trimmed by 3 bases and J by 5 bases, leaving 8 bases between them. Germline CDR1 SGHDT, CDR2 YYEEEE. This CDR3 region has 12 residues. This chain's CDR3 is CASSWALETQYF. In DNA, the CDR3 is TGTGCCAGCAGCTGGGCACTGGAGACCCAGTACTTC.

About this clonotype itself: Its ends do not fully match the called genes, so a read error is possible. The rearrangement uses TRBV4-3 and TRBJ2-1; D call uncertain. The CDR3 sequence is 16 residues long. Per the germline V gene, CDR1 is LGHNA and CDR2 is YSLEER. CDR3 sequence: CASSQMGMSSYNEHFF. The DNA for the CDR3 is TGCGCAAGCAGCCAAATGGGCATGAGCTCCTACAATGAGCACTTCTTC.

Details on this clonotype: A junction boundary mismatches the germline segment, possibly from a read error. J is TRBJ1-5 and V is TRBV12-3 or TRBV12-4; D is ambiguous. The CDR3 length is 18 residues. CDR3 loop: CASSLAIPGVYSNQSQHF. The CDR3 nucleotides are TGTGCCAGCAGTTTAGCTATTCCGGGAGTTTATAGCAATCAGTCCCAGCATTTT.

Remarks on this clonotype: The junction does not match germline at one end; this may be a read error. V is TRBV6-5 and J is TRBJ1-3; the D gene is possibly TRBD1 (6 bases). CDR1 and CDR2 from the germline V gene are MNHEY and SVGAGI. This CDR3 region has 20 residues. The CDR3: CASSYSGEAGAFPVGSTIYF. In nucleotides, the CDR3 is TGTGCCAGTAGTTACTCGGGGGAGGCAGGGGCCTTCCCCGTTGGAAGCACCATATATTTT.

This clonotype was observed a handful of times. V gene TRBV30 combines with J gene TRBJ1-4; perhaps TRBD1 as D (5 bases). In germline, CDR1 is GTSNPN, CDR2 SVGIG (reference sequence). Trimming cost V 0 bases and J 4 bases, with 9 bases left between them. The CDR3 extends over 14 amino acids. The chain's CDR3 is CAWSVQQVNEKLFF. In DNA, the CDR3 is TGTGCCTGGAGTGTACAACAGGTTAATGAAAAACTGTTTTTT.

In this sample, this clonotype turned up many times. V and J are TRBV4-3 and TRBJ2-1; no clear D. Germline V gene data show CDR1 as LGHNA and CDR2 as YSLEER. This CDR3 comprises 13 residues. V dropped 0 bases and J dropped 6 bases, with 6 bases sitting between them. The CDR3 sequence: CASSQDLSNEQFF. CDR3 DNA: TGCGCCAGCAGCCAAGATTTAAGCAATGAGCAGTTCTTC.

This clonotype was counted once. A read error may account for a junction end that differs from germline. V gene TRBV4-2 combines with J gene TRBJ2-7; the D gene is possibly TRBD2 (6 bases). Germline values: CDR1 LGHNA, CDR2 YNFKEQ. This CDR3 has 14 amino acids. CDR3 region: CASGQAGSVYEQYF. The CDR3 region has the DNA TGTGCCAGCGGCCAAGCCGGGAGTGTCTACGAGCAGTACTTC.

This clonotype was counted a single time. The DNA is omitted, as the CDR3 cannot be located on it reliably, and the CDR3 follows TCRdb's listing. The chain recombines TRBV28 with TRBJ1-2; the D call of TRBD1 is as the table states it, not checked on the DNA. Germline CDR1 and CDR2: MDHEN and SYDVKM. The CDR3 numbers 14 amino acids, ends counted. The CDR3 loop reads CVSSFGTGTLGYIF.

Details on this clonotype: A much bigger clone sits one base away, suggesting this may be a read error. The chain recombines TRBV21-1 with TRBJ2-5; TRBD1, the table's D call, was not compared with the DNA. TRBV21-1 is given as a pseudogene. The CDR3 runs to 14 residues. The CDR3 region has the DNA TGTGCCAGCACCGACAGGGGGTTGAGAGAGACCCAGTACTTC. It translates to CASTDRGLRETQYF.

The table lists this clonotype with a few counts. J is TRBJ2-1 and V is TRBV30; TRBD1 or TRBD2 may be the D gene (5 bases each). Trimming stripped 5 bases from V and 8 bases from J, with 10 bases between. This CDR3 contains 11 residues. Looked up from germline, CDR1 is GTSNPN and CDR2 is SVGIG (reference sequence). CDR3 region: CAWSMGDEQFF. The CDR3 DNA sequence: TGTGCCTGGTCTATGGGGGATGAGCAGTTCTTC.

V gene TRBV11-2 combines with J gene TRBJ2-1; D remains ambiguous. CDR3 length: 14 amino acids. V lost 4 bases to trimming and J lost 11 bases, with 18 bases between them. The germline CDR1 and CDR2 sequences are SGHAT and FQNNGV. Here the CDR3 DNA reads TGTGCCAGCAGCTCCTTTCCGAGTGAGGCCAAGCAGTTCTTC. Protein sequence: CASSSFPSEAKQFF. Drawing the rest from reference TRBV11-2 and TRBJ2-1, the complete variable domain is EAGVAQSPRYKIIEKRQSVAFWCNPISGHATLYWYQQILGQGPKLLIQFQNNGVVDDSQLPKDRFSAERLKGVDSTLKIQPAKLEDSAVYLCASSSFPSEAKQFFGPGTRLTVL.

With respect to this clonotype: A junction end diverges from the germline sequence, so it may reflect a read error. The CDR3 bases are TGTGCGAGCAGTTTTCAGGGGATAGACAATGAGCAGTTCTTC. It translates to CASSFQGIDNEQFF. The chain combines TRBV12-3 or TRBV12-4 with TRBJ2-1; D might be TRBD1 (6 bases). This CDR3 is built from 14 residues.

Notes on this clonotype: The CDR3 does not end in the conserved phenylalanine or tryptophan, so this is likely a read error. The limits of the CDR3 on the DNA are not certain, so only TCRdb's listed CDR3 is given. V usage is TRBV29-1 and J usage is TRBJ2-1; TRBD2 reflects the table's D call only, with no check against the DNA. The germline gives CDR1 SQVTM, CDR2 ANQGSEA. The CDR3 comprises 14 residues, both ends counted. The CDR3 here is CSVETLAGWDEQII.

This clonotype came up many times. The gene calls are TRBV12-3 or TRBV12-4 and TRBJ2-1; D unclear. The V end lost 1 base, the J end lost 7 bases, and 8 bases lay between the germline ends. CDR3 length equals 13 residues. The CDR3 coding sequence is TGTGCCAGCAGTTTAGAGCCAGCAAATGAGCAGTTCTTC. Its translation is CASSLEPANEQFF.

For this clonotype: A read error may account for a junction end that differs from germline. The CDR3 DNA follows: TGTGCCAGCAGTGGGGACAGCAGCTCCTATAATTCACCCCTCCAGTTT. Translated, it gives CASSGDSSSYNSPLQF. This chain connects TRBV28 to TRBJ1-6; 7 bases line up with TRBD1. This CDR3 region has 16 residues. Per germline, CDR1 MDHEN and CDR2 SYDVKM.

A remark on this clonotype: This may be a read error, as it is one base from a much larger clone. The chain recombines TRBV25-1 with TRBJ2-5; perhaps TRBD1 as D (8 bases). V was pared by 6 bases and J by 5 bases, with 13 bases between. Germline V gene sequence: CDR1 MGHDK, CDR2 SYGVNS. This CDR3 is built from 13 residues. The CDR3 nucleotides are TGTGCCAGCAGCGACAGGGGAGGGGAGACCCAGTACTTC. This translates into CASSDRGGETQYF. The complete variable domain, with remaining parts taken from reference TRBV25-1 and TRBJ2-5, reads EADIYQTPRYLVIGTGKKITLECSQTMGHDKMYWYQQDPGMELHLIHYSYGVNSTEKGDLSSESTVSRIRTEHFPLTLESARPSHTSQYLCASSDRGGETQYFGPGTRLLVL.

Ten or more counts support this clonotype. The chain carries TRBV5-5 and TRBJ2-3; the D is unclear. Trimming shortened V by 4 bases and J by 8 bases, and 17 bases separated the two germline ends. This CDR3 contains 14 residues. Germline CDR1 and CDR2: SGHKS and YYEKEE (reference sequence). This chain's CDR3 is CASSQGIREGTQYF. DNA of the CDR3: TGTGCCAGCAGCCAAGGGATAAGGGAAGGTACGCAGTATTTT.

Details on this clonotype: One end of the junction varies from germline; a read error may be responsible. The chain has TRBV4-2 and TRBJ2-2; 10 bases fit TRBD2. The CDR3 covers 18 residues. Germline V gives CDR1 LGHNA, CDR2 YNFKEQ. The DNA of the CDR3 is TGTGCCAGCAGCCAATATCGGACAGCGGGGGGGCTCACCGGGGAGATGTTTTTT. Its translation: CASSQYRTAGGLTGEMFF.

This clonotype was recorded many times. The J gene is TRBJ2-7, the V gene TRBV10-3; TRBD2 agrees at 7 bases. Germline CDR1 reads ENHRY; CDR2 reads SYGVKD. CDR3 length: 13 amino acids. J gave up 6 bases and V 2 bases, and 4 bases lay outside the gene matches. CDR3 DNA: TGTGCCATCAGTGAGCCGGGCGGGAGCGAGCAGTACTTC. It specifies CAISEPGGSEQYF.

This clonotype occurred a few times. This chain joins TRBV5-1 and TRBJ1-4; D is undetermined. Per the germline V gene, CDR1 is SGHRS and CDR2 is YFSETQ. The V end was cut by 0 bases, the J end by 4 bases, with 10 bases between. The length of the CDR3 is 15 residues. CDR3 residues: CASSLEKGGNEKLFF. The CDR3 DNA follows: TGCGCCAGCAGCTTGGAAAAGGGTGGTAATGAAAAACTGTTTTTT.

Concerning this clonotype: The conserved final phenylalanine or tryptophan is absent from the CDR3, which likely points to a read error. The chain links TRBV6-6 to TRBJ2-7; D remains unclear. The CDR3 contains 14 residues. Per the germline V gene, CDR1 is MNHNY and CDR2 is SVGAGI (reference sequence). The V and J ends lost 2 bases and 3 bases respectively, with 11 bases between them. As DNA, the CDR3 is TGTGCCAGCAGTTACGGTGGGCGGCTCTACGAGCAGTACTTA. As protein: CASSYGGRLYEQYL.

This clonotype showed up just a few times. The genes are TRBV24-1 and TRBJ2-1; D possibly matches TRBD1 or TRBD2 (5 bases each). The CDR3 is 14 amino acids. The V gene's germline CDR1 is KGHDR and CDR2 SFDVKD. The ends were cut back, 2 bases at V and 9 bases at J, with 13 bases in the middle. The CDR3: CATSDSGTRGEQFF. The CDR3 nucleotides are TGTGCCACCAGTGATTCCGGGACCCGCGGTGAGCAGTTCTTC.

On this clonotype itself: The conserved final phenylalanine or tryptophan is absent from the CDR3, which likely points to a read error. Because the CDR3's place on the DNA is in doubt, the DNA is left out and the CDR3 is given as listed by TCRdb. The genes are TRBV5-4 and TRBJ2-1; TRBD2 is the table's D call, not checked against the DNA. The CDR3 extends over 16 residues, inclusive of both ends. Germline CDR1 reads SGHNT; CDR2 reads YYREEE (reference sequence). The CDR3 is CASSFGPGLRNNERFY.

This chain connects TRBV20-1 to TRBJ2-7; 11 positions match TRBD2. J lost 6 bases, V lost 5 bases, and 18 bases had no gene match. Germline V gene data show CDR1 as DFQATT and CDR2 as SNEGSKA (reference sequence). CDR3 length equals 17 residues. The CDR3 DNA reads as TGCAGTGCTGGGGCCCCACTAGCGGGAGACTCCTCGGTCGAGCAGTACTTC. Protein: CSAGAPLAGDSSVEQYF.

Concerning this clonotype itself: A much larger clone differs by one base, so this may be a read error. The V and J genes are TRBV7-8 and TRBJ1-1; 7 bases map to TRBD1. This CDR3 is built from 15 residues. Germline loops: CDR1 SGHVS, CDR2 FQNEAQ. The CDR3 region is CASSLGQILTEATVF. The DNA for the CDR3 is TGTGCCAGCAGCTTGGGACAGATTCTCACTGAAGCTACTGTCTTT.

This clonotype was counted many times. The CDR3 DNA follows: TGCAGTGCTAGTCCAGGACTAGCGGGGCTCGCCCAAGAGACCCAGTACTTC. It yields the protein CSASPGLAGLAQETQYF. The genes are TRBV20-1 and TRBJ2-5, with 12 nucleotides matching TRBD2. The V gene's germline CDR1 is DFQATT and CDR2 SNEGSKA (reference sequence). The CDR3 has 17 residues. V was pared by 3 bases and J by 1 base, with 9 bases of the junction left unmatched.

Notes on this clonotype: The junction shows a germline mismatch at one end, possibly a read error. The rearrangement links TRBV4-2 to TRBJ2-1, with D unclear. Per the germline V gene, CDR1 is LGHNA and CDR2 is YNFKEQ. CDR3 length: 14 residues. The CDR3 loop is CTSSQSRTFNEQFF. In nucleotides, the CDR3 is TGTACCAGCAGCCAAAGTCGGACCTTCAATGAGCAGTTCTTC.